The clone carrying this T cell receptor (beta chain) was counted a few times. An end of the junction does not agree with germline; a read error may underlie this. This entry belongs to a study of tumor-infiltrating lymphocytes in primary liver carcinoma. The wider study: Tumor stage was T1-T3 N0M0, and tumor size was about 4 to 11 cm across.

This CDR3 has 14 residues. Germline V CDR1 and CDR2: SGHAT, FQNNGV. Germline DNA was also extracted, with blood RNA taken from unsorted whole blood. TCR beta cDNA was made from 450 to 600 ng total RNA with a constant-region primer. It was through three nested multiplex PCR rounds of slightly modified ARM-PCR that TCR beta libraries arose. A C-beta reverse primer and TRBV1-TRBV30 forward primers served in each of the first two PCR rounds, at around 10 cycles apiece. TCRdb analysed the multiplex PCR reads with MiXCR anew, one entry per CDR3 protein. The sample includes about 200,000 distinct CDR3 sequences, around 60% of them seen just once.

The clonotype originates from a woman aged 55-75 years with primary liver carcinoma and hepatitis B virus infection. The rearrangement links TRBV11-2 to TRBJ2-2; D possibly matches TRBD1 or TRBD2 (6 bases each). The specimen sequenced was peripheral blood. The CDR3 DNA reads as TGTACCAGTAGCAGCTTAAGGGGGGCCGGGGAGCTGTTTTTT. It is translated as CTSSSLRGAGELFF.